This is a list of T cell receptor beta chains from one sample in a study of blood T cell repertoires in COVID-19. TCRdb's table, derived via immunoSEQ multiplex PCR, lists solely in-frame clones and lacks some. The repertoire holds some 200,000 clones, with roughly 76% as singletons. Sequenced sample: peripheral blood. These TCRs come from a woman aged 80 or over with COVID-19, enrolled during active disease. CDR3s include the opening cysteine and the closing phenylalanine or tryptophan. D genes are given only for firm matches. Size tells how often a clone was seen (once, few, many) or the class of an expanded clone, and some rows leave it out.

>few|TRBV5-1|.|TRBJ2-7
TGCGCCAGCACCAGGCAGGAGGGAATGCTCTACGAGCAGTACTTC
CASTRQEGMLYEQYF
>.|TRBV7-3|TRBD1|TRBJ2-6
TGTGCCAGCAGCTTAGAAGGACAGGGAAGCTCTGGGGCCAACGTCCTGACTTTC
CASSLEGQGSSGANVLTF
>.|TRBV6-6|.|TRBJ1-2
TGTGCCAGCAGCCCTGGGGGAGGGGAAGGCTACACCTTC
CASSPGGGEGYTF
>.|TRBV6-1|TRBD1|TRBJ1-1
TGTGCCAGCAGTGAACAGGGGGTGAACACTGAAGCTTTCTTT
CASSEQGVNTEAFF
>.|TRBV28|.|TRBJ1-1
TGTGCCAGCAGCCTTGTCCCGATCGGAGCTTTCTTT
CASSLVPIGAFF
>.|TRBV5-5|.|TRBJ1-3
TGTGCCAGCAGACCACCGGGACACGGAAACACCATATATTTT
CASRPPGHGNTIYF
>.|TRBV28|TRBD1|TRBJ1-5
TGTGCCAGCAGTTTTAGGGGACAGGGGAACCAGCCCCAGCATTTT
CASSFRGQGNQPQHF
>.|TRBV13|.|TRBJ2-1
TGTGCCAGCAGCTTAAGGCCGGGGGAGCAGTTCTTC
CASSLRPGEQFF
>.|TRBV2|.|TRBJ1-3
TGTGCCAGCAGTCAGAACACCATATATTTT
CASSQNTIYF
>.|TRBV4-1|.|TRBJ1-4
TGCGCCAGCAGCTACCAACAGGGAGCTCGCGAAAAACTGTTTTTT
CASSYQQGAREKLFF
>.|TRBV6-1|TRBD2|TRBJ2-5
TGTGCCAGCAGTGAGGGGACTAGAGAGACCCAGTACTTC
CASSEGTRETQYF